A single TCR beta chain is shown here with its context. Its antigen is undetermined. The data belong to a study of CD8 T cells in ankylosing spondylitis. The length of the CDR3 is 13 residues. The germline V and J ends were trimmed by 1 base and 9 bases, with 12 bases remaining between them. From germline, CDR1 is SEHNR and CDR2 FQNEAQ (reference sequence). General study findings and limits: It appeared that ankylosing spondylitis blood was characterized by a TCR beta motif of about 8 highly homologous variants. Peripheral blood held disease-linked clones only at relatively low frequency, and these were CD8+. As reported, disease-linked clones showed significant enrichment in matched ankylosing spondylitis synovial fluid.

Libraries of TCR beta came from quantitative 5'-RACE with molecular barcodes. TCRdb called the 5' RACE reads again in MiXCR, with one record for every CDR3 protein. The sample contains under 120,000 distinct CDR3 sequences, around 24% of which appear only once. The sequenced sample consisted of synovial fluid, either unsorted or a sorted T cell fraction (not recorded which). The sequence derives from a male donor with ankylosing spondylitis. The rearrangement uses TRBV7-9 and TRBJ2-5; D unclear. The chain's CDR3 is CASSLGRTGSQYF. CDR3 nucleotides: TGTGCCAGCAGCTTAGGCCGGACCGGGTCCCAGTACTTC.